This passage covers 29 T cell receptor beta chains from one sample sequenced in a study of glioma-infiltrating T cells. TCR alpha and beta CDR3 regions were amplified from RNA using iRepertoire nested multiplex PCR. TCRdb recomputed calls from the multiplex PCR reads with MiXCR, one row per CDR3 protein. The table lists 300,000 to 450,000 distinct CDR3 sequences, around 45% of them singletons. The sequencing sample was made of glioma tissue, nonneoplastic brain tissue, or PBMCs (not recorded which). Receptors were obtained from a human donor with low-grade glioma or glioblastoma, undergoing nonglioma brain surgery, or in good health (not recorded which).

Comments on this clonotype: At one of its ends the junction is not consistent with the germline gene, which may arise from a read error. The V and J genes are TRBV6-1 and TRBJ1-4; possibly TRBD1 for D (6 bases). Germline CDR1 reads MNHNS; CDR2 reads SASEGT. This CDR3 has 13 residues. CDR3 loop: CAISEWGREKLFF. The CDR3 DNA reads as TGTGCCATCAGTGAATGGGGGCGGGAAAAACTGTTTTTT.

The gene calls are TRBV28 and TRBJ2-3, with TRBD2 matching 8 bases. Per the germline V gene, CDR1 is MDHEN and CDR2 is SYDVKM. The CDR3 is 15 residues long. Germline trimming cut 7 bases from V and 5 bases from J; bases unmatched to any gene: 11. CDR3 region: CASTWAGTRGDTQYF. The CDR3 coding sequence is TGTGCCAGCACCTGGGCTGGGACTAGAGGAGATACGCAGTATTTT.

The genes are TRBV7-8 and TRBJ1-2; 11 bases agree with TRBD1. Germline CDR1 is SGHVS and CDR2 is FQNEAQ. The CDR3 is 20 residues long. Trimming removed 5 bases from V and 0 bases from J; junction bases left unmatched: 17. The CDR3 sequence: CASSPRIRTGGRISNYGYTF. The CDR3 DNA sequence: TGTGCCAGCAGCCCGCGTATTAGGACAGGGGGCCGAATTTCTAACTATGGCTACACCTTC.

This clonotype was picked up many times. The genes are TRBV7-2 and TRBJ2-1, with D perhaps matching TRBD2 (6 bases). V gave up 7 bases and J gave up 0 bases, with 16 bases separating them. The CDR3 runs to 16 residues. Germline V gene sequence: CDR1 SGHTA, CDR2 FQGNSA. CDR3 in amino acids: CASNFPGLPSYNEQFF. As DNA, the CDR3 is TGTGCCAGCAATTTCCCGGGACTCCCCTCCTACAATGAGCAGTTCTTC.

Of note for this clonotype: Compared with germline, one end of the junction differs, possibly owing to a read error. This chain uses TRBV28 with TRBJ2-5; D gene unclear. The CDR3 covers 16 residues. The V gene's germline CDR1 is MDHEN and CDR2 SYDVKM. CDR3 in amino acids: CASSLFGKRDAETKYF. The CDR3 DNA reads TGTGCCAGCAGTTTATTTGGAAAAAGGGATGCGGAGACCAAGTACTTC.

J is TRBJ2-1 and V is TRBV7-9; 8 bases line up with TRBD2. The junction had 1 base not matched to a gene; V was cut back by 3 bases and J by 3 bases. Germline V gene sequence: CDR1 SEHNR, CDR2 FQNEAQ (reference sequence). The CDR3 consists of 14 residues. The CDR3 spells CASSFSGDYNEQFF. In nucleotides, the CDR3 is TGTGCCAGCAGCTTTAGCGGGGACTACAATGAGCAGTTCTTC.

The table lists this clonotype with a few counts. V is TRBV7-6 and J is TRBJ2-2, with unresolved D. Trimming took off 5 bases at V and 2 bases at J, with 9 bases between the two ends. Germline V gene lookup returns CDR1 SGHVS and CDR2 FNYEAQ. CDR3 size: 14 residues. CDR3 DNA: TGTGCCAGCAGCCGAAACGTTAACACCGGGGAGCTGTTTTTT. This codes for CASSRNVNTGELFF.

The chain uses TRBV7-9 and TRBJ2-7, with 9 bases aligning to TRBD2. J gave up 6 bases and V 5 bases, and 8 bases lay outside the gene matches. This CDR3 is 14 amino acids long. Germline lookup yields CDR1 SEHNR and CDR2 FQNEAQ (reference sequence). The CDR3 region has the DNA TGTGCCAGCAGCGCGGCCGGGACTAGCCGCGAGCAGTACTTC. Its translation is CASSAAGTSREQYF.

Remarks on this clonotype: This may be a read error, as it is one base from a much larger clone. This chain uses TRBV15 with TRBJ2-3, with 11 bases fitting TRBD2. The length of the CDR3 is 16 residues. CDR1 LNHNV and CDR2 YYDKDF come from the germline V gene (reference sequence). The trim removed 2 bases at V and 8 bases at J, leaving 9 bases unmatched. The CDR3 sequence: CATSRINGTSGVTQYF. The CDR3 DNA follows: TGTGCCACCAGCAGAATTAACGGGACTAGCGGTGTTACGCAGTATTTT.

The CDR3 nucleotides are TGCGCCAGCAGCTTCGACGGAGGAATCTACGAGCAGTACTTC. This sequence encodes CASSFDGGIYEQYF. V and J are TRBV4-1 and TRBJ2-7, with TRBD2 as a possible D gene (5 bases). Trimming removed 5 bases at V and 3 bases at J, with 14 bases between. Germline CDR1 and CDR2: MGHRA and YSYEKL. This CDR3 contains 14 residues.

The chain couples TRBV20-1 to TRBJ2-7; D is perhaps TRBD1 or TRBD2 (6 bases each). The CDR3 sequence is 14 residues long. Germline V gene data show CDR1 as DFQATT and CDR2 as SNEGSKA (reference sequence). Trimming stripped 5 bases from V and 6 bases from J, with 20 bases between. The CDR3, as DNA: TGCAGTGCTGGAGGGGGTCAGGGCCCTTGCGAGCAGTACTTC. It is translated as CSAGGGQGPCEQYF.

This clonotype appeared many times. The chain employs TRBV20-1 and TRBJ2-3; no clear D gene. There are 15 residues in the CDR3. Trimming stripped 1 base from V and 1 base from J, with 12 bases between. Germline loops: CDR1 DFQATT, CDR2 SNEGSKA (reference sequence). In DNA form, the CDR3 reads TGCAGTGCTAGAGGGTCTGCCCCGGGCACAGATACGCAGTATTTT. Translated, it gives CSARGSAPGTDTQYF.

In regard to this clonotype: At one end the junction does not follow the germline gene, possibly because of a read error. The chain couples TRBV2 to TRBJ1-1; D unresolved. Germline V gene sequence: CDR1 SNHLY, CDR2 FYNNEI. CDR3 length: 16 amino acids. CDR3 nucleotide sequence: TGTGCCGGCAGCGTTCCAATTTCGAGGGTTGGCGGTGAAGCTTTCTTT. This sequence encodes CAGSVPISRVGGEAFF.

This clonotype has just a few counts. The chain carries TRBV7-3 and TRBJ1-1; D not resolved. This CDR3 spans 13 amino acids. Germline CDR1 and CDR2: SGHTA and FQGTGA. The V and J ends lost 5 bases and 1 base respectively, with 8 bases between them. The CDR3 coding sequence is TGTGCCAGCAGCCCCCGCGCGAACACTGAAGCTTTCTTT. Its protein is CASSPRANTEAFF.

This clonotype was seen many times. J is TRBJ2-7 and V is TRBV20-1; 9 nucleotides match TRBD2. From germline, CDR1 is DFQATT and CDR2 SNEGSKA (reference sequence). V gave up 6 bases and J gave up 2 bases; unmatched junction bases: 11. This CDR3 comprises 15 residues. CDR3 in amino acids: CSAPLREGRAYEQYF. The CDR3 nucleotides read TGCAGTGCGCCCCTGCGGGAGGGCCGGGCCTACGAGCAGTACTTC.

In the case of this clonotype: A much larger clone differs from this one at a single base, so this may be a read error. The rearrangement uses TRBV27 and TRBJ2-1, with 9 positions matching TRBD2. The V and J ends lost 5 bases and 11 bases, in that order; junction bases with no gene match: 16. Germline CDR1 MNHEY, CDR2 SMNVEV (reference sequence). The CDR3 runs to 16 residues. The CDR3 DNA is TGTGCCAGCAGTGAAGCGCTTCTAGCGGGAAGGGTTAAGCAGTTCTTC. It is translated as CASSEALLAGRVKQFF.

A few counts support this clonotype. The chain combines TRBV28 with TRBJ2-7; 8 nucleotides align to TRBD2. Germline-derived CDR1 and CDR2 are MDHEN and SYDVKM. The junction had 8 bases not matched to a gene; V was cut back by 3 bases and J by 1 base. This CDR3 comprises 16 residues. The CDR3 reads CASSFTLAGLSYEQYF. CDR3 nucleotide sequence: TGTGCCAGCAGTTTTACCCTAGCGGGCTTATCCTACGAGCAGTACTTC.

The chain is built from TRBV5-6 and TRBJ1-2; a weak D match, TRBD1 (5 bases). The length of the CDR3 is 14 residues. CDR1 is SGHDT, CDR2 YYEEEE, per germline. V was cut by 4 bases and J by 4 bases, with 14 bases left in between. The CDR3 reads CASSTIRQRYGYTF. DNA of the CDR3: TGTGCCAGCAGCACAATAAGACAGCGCTATGGCTACACCTTC. The full variable domain, in which reference TRBV5-6 and TRBJ1-2 provide the parts outside the CDR3, is DAGVTQSPTHLIKTRGQQVTLRCSPKSGHDTVSWYQQALGQGPQFIFQYYEEEERQRGNFPDRFSGHQFPNYSSELNVNALLLGDSALYLCASSTIRQRYGYTFGSGTRLTVV.

The rearrangement uses TRBV28 and TRBJ2-5; D is ambiguous. V lost 7 bases and J lost 4, with 22 bases in between. This CDR3 comprises 16 residues. Germline V lookup: CDR1 MDHEN, CDR2 SYDVKM. This CDR3 reads CASTGISGVLGETQYF. In nucleotides, the CDR3 is TGTGCCAGCACGGGCATTTCTGGGGTATTGGGAGAGACCCAGTACTTC. Filled out from reference TRBV28 and TRBJ2-5, the complete variable domain reads DVKVTQSSRYLVKRTGEKVFLECVQDMDHENMFWYRQDPGLGLRLIYFSYDVKMKEKGDIPEGYSVSREKKERFSLILESASTNQTSMYLCASTGISGVLGETQYFGPGTRLLVL.

The chain recombines TRBV4-3 with TRBJ2-7; 9 bases map to TRBD2. This CDR3 spans 15 amino acids. Germline CDR1 is LGHNA and CDR2 is YSLEER. V shed 2 bases and J 4 bases; nucleotides not matched to a gene: 6. The CDR3 loop is CASSQKSSGSYEQYF. The CDR3 nucleotides are TGCGCCAGCAGCCAAAAGAGTAGCGGGAGTTACGAGCAGTACTTC.

As concerns this clonotype: The junction differs from germline at one of its ends, possibly a read error. V gene TRBV28 combines with J gene TRBJ2-2; D is perhaps TRBD1 (6 bases). The CDR3 runs to 16 residues. The germline V gene encodes CDR1 MDHEN and CDR2 SYDVKM. The CDR3 sequence: CAGRRPGVSSTGELFF. The DNA for the CDR3 is TGTGCCGGCAGACGACCAGGGGTCTCGAGCACCGGGGAGCTGTTTTTT. The full variable domain, its missing parts supplied by reference TRBV28 and TRBJ2-2, is DVKVTQSSRYLVKRTGEKVFLECVQDMDHENMFWYRQDPGLGLRLIYFSYDVKMKEKGDIPEGYSVSREKKERFSLILESASTNQTSMYLCAGRRPGVSSTGELFFGEGSRLTVL.

Ten or more counts support this clonotype. The chain links TRBV6-2 or TRBV6-3 to TRBJ2-3, with D unclear. There are 12 residues in the CDR3. Germline-derived CDR1 and CDR2 are MNHEY and SVGEGT. The V and J ends lost 6 bases and 0 bases respectively, with 4 bases between them. CDR3 bases: TGTGCCAGCAGGACTAGCACAGATACGCAGTATTTT. It is translated as CASRTSTDTQYF.

With regard to this clonotype: Germline and junction disagree at one end, which may indicate a read error. The chain joins TRBV27 to TRBJ1-5; 7 bases map to TRBD1. The germline V gene has CDR1 MNHEY and CDR2 SMNVEV (reference sequence). CDR3 length: 19 amino acids. The CDR3 here is CASSRNPGTVPISSQPQHF. CDR3 in DNA: TGTGCCAGCAGTCGGAATCCCGGGACAGTACCAATTAGCAGTCAGCCCCAGCATTTT.

The table lists this clonotype with a few counts. This chain joins TRBV3-1 and TRBJ2-1, with 7 bases aligning to TRBD2. The CDR3 consists of 15 residues. The J segment lost 10 bases and the V segment lost 1 base, leaving 10 bases of the junction unmatched. Germline CDR1 LGHDT, CDR2 YNNKEL (reference sequence). The CDR3 protein is CASSQVNSGYGEQFF. The CDR3 DNA reads TGTGCCAGCAGCCAAGTCAATAGCGGGTACGGGGAGCAGTTCTTC.

On this clonotype: This may be a read error, as it is one base from a much larger clone. The chain carries TRBV6-1 and TRBJ2-1; 10 bases are shared with TRBD2. Germline values: CDR1 MNHNS, CDR2 SASEGT. The CDR3 loop spans 15 amino acids. The CDR3 nucleotides read TGTGCCAGCAGCGCGGGACTAGCGCTTTACAATGAGCAGTCCTTC. Translation gives CASSAGLALYNEQSF.

The rearrangement uses TRBV7-2 and TRBJ1-1; unclear D gene. The V gene lost 5 bases and the J gene lost 3 bases, with 19 bases spanning the gap. CDR1 and CDR2 from the germline V gene are SGHTA and FQGNSA. The CDR3 is made up of 16 amino acids. CDR3 nucleotide sequence: TGTGCCAGCAGCGGATTGAGGGCCTCGAGGGACACTGAAGCTTTCTTT. Encoded protein: CASSGLRASRDTEAFF.

As to this clonotype: A much bigger clone sits one base away, suggesting this may be a read error. This chain links TRBV27 with TRBJ1-2, with 10 bases matching TRBD1. The CDR3 loop spans 14 amino acids. Germline lookup yields CDR1 MNHEY and CDR2 SMNVEV (reference sequence). This chain's CDR3 is CASRGTGDNYGYAF. The CDR3, as DNA: TGTGCCAGCAGAGGGACAGGGGATAACTATGGCTACGCCTTC.

This clonotype was seen at least ten times. The V and J genes are TRBV27 and TRBJ1-1; 8 positions agree with TRBD1. The length of the CDR3 is 15 residues. After removal of 5 bases from V and 2 bases from J, the junction contained 7 bases not matched to a gene. Germline CDR1 is MNHEY and CDR2 is SMNVEV (reference sequence). DNA for the CDR3: TGTGCCAGCAGTCTACAGGGGGGGCGAAACACTGAAGCTTTCTTT. Its protein product is CASSLQGGRNTEAFF.

The CDR3 nucleotides read TGTGCCAGCACCCTTCGAGGGAGGAACAAGCAGTACTTC. This sequence encodes CASTLRGRNKQYF. The genes are TRBV7-2 and TRBJ2-7; tentative D call: TRBD2 (6 bases). Looked up from germline, CDR1 is SGHTA and CDR2 is FQGNSA. The CDR3 runs to 13 residues. V was trimmed by 7 bases and J by 8 bases, leaving 18 bases between them.